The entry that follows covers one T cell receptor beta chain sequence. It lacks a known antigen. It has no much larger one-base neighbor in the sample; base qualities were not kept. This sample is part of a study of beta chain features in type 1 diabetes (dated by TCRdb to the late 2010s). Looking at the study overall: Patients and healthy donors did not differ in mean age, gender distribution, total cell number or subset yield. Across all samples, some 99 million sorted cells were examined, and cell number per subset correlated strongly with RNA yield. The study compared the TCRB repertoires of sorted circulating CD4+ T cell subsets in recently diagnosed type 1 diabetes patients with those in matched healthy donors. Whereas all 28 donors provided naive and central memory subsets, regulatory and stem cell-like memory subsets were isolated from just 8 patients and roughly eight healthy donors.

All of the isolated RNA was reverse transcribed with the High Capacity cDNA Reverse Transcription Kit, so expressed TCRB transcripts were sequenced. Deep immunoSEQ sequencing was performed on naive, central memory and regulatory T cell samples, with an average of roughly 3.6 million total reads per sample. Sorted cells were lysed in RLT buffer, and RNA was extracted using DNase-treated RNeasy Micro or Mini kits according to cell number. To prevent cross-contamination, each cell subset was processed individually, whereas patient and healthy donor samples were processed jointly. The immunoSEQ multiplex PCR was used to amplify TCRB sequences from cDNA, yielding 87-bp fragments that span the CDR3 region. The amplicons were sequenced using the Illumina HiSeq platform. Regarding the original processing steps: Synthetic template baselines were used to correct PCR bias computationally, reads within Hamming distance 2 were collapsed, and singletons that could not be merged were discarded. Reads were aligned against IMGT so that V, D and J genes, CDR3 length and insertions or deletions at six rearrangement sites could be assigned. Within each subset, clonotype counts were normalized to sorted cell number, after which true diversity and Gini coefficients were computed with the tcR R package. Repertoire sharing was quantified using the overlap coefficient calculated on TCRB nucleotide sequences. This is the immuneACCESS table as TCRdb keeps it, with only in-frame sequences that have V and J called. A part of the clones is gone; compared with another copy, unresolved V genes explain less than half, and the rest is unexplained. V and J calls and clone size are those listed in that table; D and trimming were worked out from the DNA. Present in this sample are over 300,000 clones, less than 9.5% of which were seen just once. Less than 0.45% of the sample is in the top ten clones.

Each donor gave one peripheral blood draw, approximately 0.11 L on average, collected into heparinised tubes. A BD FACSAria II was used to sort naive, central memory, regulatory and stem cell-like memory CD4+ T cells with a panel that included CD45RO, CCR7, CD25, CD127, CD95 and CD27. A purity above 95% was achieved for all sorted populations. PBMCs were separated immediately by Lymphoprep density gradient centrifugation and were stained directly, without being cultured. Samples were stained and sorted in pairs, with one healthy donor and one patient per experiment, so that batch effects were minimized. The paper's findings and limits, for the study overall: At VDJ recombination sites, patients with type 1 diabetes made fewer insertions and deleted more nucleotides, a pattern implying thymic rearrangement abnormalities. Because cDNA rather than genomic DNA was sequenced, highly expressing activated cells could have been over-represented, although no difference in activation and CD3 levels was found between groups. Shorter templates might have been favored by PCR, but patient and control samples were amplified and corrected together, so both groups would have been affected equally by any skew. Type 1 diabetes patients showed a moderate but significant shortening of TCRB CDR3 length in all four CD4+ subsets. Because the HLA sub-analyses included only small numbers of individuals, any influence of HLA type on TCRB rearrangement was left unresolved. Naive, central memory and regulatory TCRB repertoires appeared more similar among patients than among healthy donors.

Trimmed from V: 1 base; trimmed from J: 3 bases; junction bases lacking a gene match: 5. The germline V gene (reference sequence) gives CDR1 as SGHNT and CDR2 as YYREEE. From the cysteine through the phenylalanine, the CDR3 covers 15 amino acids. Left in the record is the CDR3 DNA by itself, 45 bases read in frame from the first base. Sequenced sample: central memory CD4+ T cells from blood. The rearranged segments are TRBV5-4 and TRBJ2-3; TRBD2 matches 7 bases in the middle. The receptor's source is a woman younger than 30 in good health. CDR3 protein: CASSLYVGGTDTQYF. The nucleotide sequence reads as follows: TGTGCCAGCAGCTTGTATGTGGGAGGGACAGATACGCAGTATTTT.